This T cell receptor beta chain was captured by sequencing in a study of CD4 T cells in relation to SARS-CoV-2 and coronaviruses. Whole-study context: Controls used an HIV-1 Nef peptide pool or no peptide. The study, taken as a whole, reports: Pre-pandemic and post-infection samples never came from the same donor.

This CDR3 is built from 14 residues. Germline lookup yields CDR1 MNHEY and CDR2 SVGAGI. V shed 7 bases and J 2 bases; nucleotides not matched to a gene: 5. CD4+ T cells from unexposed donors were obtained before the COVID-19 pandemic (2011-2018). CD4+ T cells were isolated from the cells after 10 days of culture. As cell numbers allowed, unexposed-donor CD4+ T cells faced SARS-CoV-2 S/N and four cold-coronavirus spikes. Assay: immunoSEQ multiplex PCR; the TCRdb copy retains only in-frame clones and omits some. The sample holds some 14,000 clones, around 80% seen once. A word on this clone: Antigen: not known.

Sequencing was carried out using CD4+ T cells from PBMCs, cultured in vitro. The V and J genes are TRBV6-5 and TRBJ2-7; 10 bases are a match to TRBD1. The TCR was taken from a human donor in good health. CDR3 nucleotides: TGTGCCAGCATCAGGACAGGGGGACCCTACGAGCAGTACTTC. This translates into CASIRTGGPYEQYF.